The 22 T cell receptor beta chains below were found in one sample sequenced in a study of cytomegalovirus exposure and HLA in healthy donors. PCR employed 60 Vbeta and 13 Jbeta primers. Produced via immunoSEQ multiplex PCR; TCRdb's table is partial and in-frame only. The data contain approximately 190,000 clones, 82% of them singletons. Sequencing was carried out using PBMCs. The receptors originated from a woman under 30 in good health and CMV-seronegative.

V usage is TRBV28 and J usage is TRBJ1-1; D possibly corresponds to TRBD1 (5 bases). CDR1 is MDHEN, CDR2 SYDVKM, per germline. V gave up 5 bases and J gave up 6 bases, with 10 bases separating them. CDR3 length: 12 residues. The CDR3 region has the DNA TGTGCCAGCAGTCTTGACAGCGCTGAAGCTTTCTTT. This encodes CASSLDSAEAFF. The variable domain in full, with the rest retrieved from reference TRBV28 and TRBJ1-1, is DVKVTQSSRYLVKRTGEKVFLECVQDMDHENMFWYRQDPGLGLRLIYFSYDVKMKEKGDIPEGYSVSREKKERFSLILESASTNQTSMYLCASSLDSAEAFFGQGTRLTVV.

CDR3 DNA sequence: TGTGCCAGCAGCCAGGAACTAGCGGAGGCCTACAATGAGCAGTTCTTC. Encoded protein: CASSQELAEAYNEQFF. V and J are TRBV4-2 and TRBJ2-1; 8 bases match TRBD2. The CDR3 spans 16 residues. Germline CDR1 and CDR2: LGHNA and YNFKEQ. The ends lost 3 bases at V and 2 bases at J; junction bases unmatched: 6.

The chain couples TRBV6-5 to TRBJ2-7; D call uncertain. CDR3 length: 11 amino acids. Trimming removed 4 bases at V and 6 bases at J, with 7 bases between. Germline V lookup: CDR1 MNHEY, CDR2 SVGAGI. CDR3: CASSFRGEQYF. The CDR3, as DNA: TGTGCCAGCAGTTTCAGAGGCGAGCAGTACTTC.

The chain combines TRBV7-8 with TRBJ2-7; the D is unclear. Trimming pared 5 bases from V and 4 bases from J, leaving 12 bases between. The germline V gene has CDR1 SGHVS and CDR2 FQNEAQ. The CDR3 has 13 amino acids. The CDR3 DNA sequence: TGTGCCAGCAGCCCACTGGGCCCATACGAGCAGTACTTC. Translated: CASSPLGPYEQYF.

This chain joins TRBV13 and TRBJ1-2; 8 bases match TRBD1. V gave up 3 bases and J gave up 8 bases; unmatched junction bases: 11. The germline V gene encodes CDR1 PRHDT and CDR2 FYEKMQ (reference sequence). This CDR3 region has 15 residues. The CDR3 region has the DNA TGTGCCAGCAGCTTCGGGCAGGGGGCCTTCGGGGGCTACACCTTC. The encoded protein is CASSFGQGAFGGYTF.

Comments on this clone: Other DNA sequences in this sample translate to the same CDR3. The gene calls are TRBV27 and TRBJ2-7; 7 positions match TRBD1. The length of the CDR3 is 13 residues. Per the germline V gene, CDR1 is MNHEY and CDR2 is SMNVEV (reference sequence). With 2 bases clipped from V and 4 bases from J, the junction kept 2 bases outside the gene matches. CDR3 bases: TGTGCCAGCAGTTTAGGGACAGCGTACGAGCAGTACTTC. Protein: CASSLGTAYEQYF.

The chain is built from TRBV9 and TRBJ2-1; TRBD2 matches at 8 bases. Trimming took 3 bases from V and 8 from J; bases not matched to a gene: 13. The length of the CDR3 is 16 residues. The V gene's germline CDR1 is SGDLS and CDR2 YYNGEE. The CDR3 DNA follows: TGTGCCAGCAGCGCTTTAGGAGCGGGAGACGCCGATGAGCAGTTCTTC. Amino acid sequence: CASSALGAGDADEQFF.

V and J are TRBV9 and TRBJ2-7, with D unclear. Germline CDR1 SGDLS, CDR2 YYNGEE. The ends were cut back, 1 base at V and 0 bases at J, with 5 bases in the middle. The length of the CDR3 is 13 residues. The CDR3 sequence is CASSVTDSYEQYF. DNA of the CDR3: TGTGCCAGCAGCGTAACAGACTCCTACGAGCAGTACTTC.

The chain carries TRBV11-2 and TRBJ2-5; 7 bases agree with TRBD2. Germline CDR1 is SGHAT and CDR2 is FQNNGV. The J segment lost 4 bases and the V segment lost 1 base, leaving 6 bases of the junction unmatched. The CDR3 loop spans 15 amino acids. CDR3 sequence reads: CASSLAGWGGETQYF. The CDR3 DNA is TGTGCCAGCAGCTTAGCCGGGTGGGGGGGAGAGACCCAGTACTTC.

In this sample, this clone turned up once. V is TRBV18 and J is TRBJ1-6, with D tentatively TRBD1 (6 bases). Deletions cut 1 base from V and 4 bases from J, with 20 bases between. Germline loops: CDR1 KGHSH, CDR2 LQKENI. CDR3 size: 19 residues. This CDR3 reads CASSPLTGTPSTYNSPLHF. In DNA, the CDR3 is TGTGCCAGCTCACCACTCACAGGGACCCCGTCGACGTATAATTCACCCCTCCACTTT.

V usage is TRBV6-5 and J usage is TRBJ2-3; a possible D gene is TRBD1 (6 bases). Per the germline V gene, CDR1 is MNHEY and CDR2 is SVGAGI. The CDR3 consists of 15 residues. The V end was cut by 5 bases, the J end by 5 bases, with 17 bases between. CDR3 sequence reads: CASSPRQESGDTQYF. The CDR3 nucleotides read TGTGCCAGCAGTCCACGACAGGAGTCAGGAGATACGCAGTATTTT.

V gene TRBV2 combines with J gene TRBJ1-6; the match to TRBD1 covers 7 bases. J was trimmed by 10 bases and V by 6 bases; bases with no gene match: 15. In germline, CDR1 is SNHLY, CDR2 FYNNEI. The CDR3 runs 16 residues. The CDR3 nucleotides are TGTGCCAGCAGCATAGCCTTCACAGGGGACGGCTCACCCCTCCACTTT. This encodes CASSIAFTGDGSPLHF.

V and J are TRBV5-4 and TRBJ2-5, with a possible D match to TRBD1 (6 bases). The V end lost 4 bases, the J end lost 8 bases, and 15 bases lay between the germline ends. The CDR3 runs to 13 residues. Germline V gene sequence: CDR1 SGHNT, CDR2 YYREEE (reference sequence). The CDR3 region is CASSPAGADTQYF. Written as DNA, the CDR3 is TGTGCCAGCAGCCCGGCAGGGGCCGACACCCAGTACTTC.

The rearrangement uses TRBV15 and TRBJ1-4; D possibly corresponds to TRBD1 (6 bases). This CDR3 region has 15 residues. V lost 8 bases and J lost 6, with 19 bases in between. CDR1 and CDR2 from the germline V gene are LNHNV and YYDKDF (reference sequence). The CDR3 protein is CATQGPEKGDEKLFF. CDR3 in DNA: TGTGCCACCCAGGGGCCAGAAAAGGGAGATGAAAAACTGTTTTTT.

There are a few counts of this clone. The chain combines TRBV7-9 with TRBJ1-1; TRBD1 matches 8 bases. Germline values: CDR1 SEHNR, CDR2 FQNEAQ (reference sequence). The CDR3 has 15 residues. V lost 1 base to trimming and J lost 4 bases; unmatched junction nucleotides: 5. CDR3 sequence reads: CASSLGRTGGTEAFF. DNA for the CDR3: TGTGCCAGCAGCTTAGGCCGAACAGGGGGCACTGAAGCTTTCTTT.

The V gene is TRBV10-3, the J gene TRBJ1-1; TRBD1 might be the D (5 bases). This CDR3 contains 15 residues. Per the germline V gene, CDR1 is ENHRY and CDR2 is SYGVKD. V shed 6 bases and J shed 0 bases, with 14 bases lying between them. The CDR3, as DNA: TGTGCCATCAGCACCCCCTCGGGGGTGAACACTGAAGCTTTCTTT. This sequence encodes CAISTPSGVNTEAFF.

This clone was seen a single time. The chain recombines TRBV2 with TRBJ2-5; D is possibly TRBD1 (5 bases). Germline V gene lookup returns CDR1 SNHLY and CDR2 FYNNEI. CDR3 length: 11 amino acids. V lost 8 bases to trimming and J lost 5 bases, with 9 bases between them. For the CDR3, the DNA is TGTGCCAGCTGGGGCCAGGAGACCCAGTACTTC. It is translated as CASWGQETQYF.

The chain employs TRBV2 and TRBJ2-7; 7 nucleotides agree with TRBD1. This CDR3 is built from 11 residues. The germline gives CDR1 SNHLY, CDR2 FYNNEI. V dropped 11 bases and J dropped 12; count of bases not matched to a gene: 13. The CDR3 nucleotides read TGTGCCTGCGGAGTCCCGACAGGGCTGTACTTC. Encoded protein: CACGVPTGLYF.

This chain links TRBV11-1 with TRBJ2-7, with 10 bases aligning to TRBD1. This CDR3 region has 16 residues. V lost 3 bases and J lost 5; bases outside the gene matches: 10. Per germline, CDR1 SGHAT and CDR2 FQDESV (reference sequence). CDR3 in DNA: TGTGCCAGCAGCTTTTCCGTCCGGGACAGGGGCCACGAGCAGTACTTC. This translates into CASSFSVRDRGHEQYF.

The chain uses TRBV6-5 and TRBJ2-2; D is ambiguous. CDR3 size: 11 residues. Germline V gene lookup returns CDR1 MNHEY and CDR2 SVGAGI. V lost 7 bases and J 5 bases, leaving 5 bases between the germline ends. The CDR3 sequence: CASTNTGELFF. As DNA, the CDR3 is TGTGCCAGCACAAATACCGGGGAGCTGTTTTTT.

The chain has TRBV30 and TRBJ1-6, with a possible D match to TRBD1 (6 bases). The CDR3 totals 15 residues. The germline V and J ends were trimmed by 0 bases and 4 bases, with 10 bases remaining between them. From germline, CDR1 is GTSNPN and CDR2 SVGIG (reference sequence). CDR3 sequence: CAWSVRGAYNSPLHF. The CDR3 DNA is TGTGCCTGGAGTGTACGGGGGGCGTATAATTCACCCCTCCACTTT.

The chain is built from TRBV5-4 and TRBJ2-5; TRBD1 matches 8 bases. Losses at the gene ends were 0 bases for V and 3 bases for J; bases not matched to a gene: 4. This CDR3 contains 15 residues. Germline V gene lookup returns CDR1 SGHNT and CDR2 YYREEE (reference sequence). Here the CDR3 DNA reads TGTGCCAGCAGCTTGGCCGGGACAGGCAAAGAGACCCAGTACTTC. This codes for CASSLAGTGKETQYF.